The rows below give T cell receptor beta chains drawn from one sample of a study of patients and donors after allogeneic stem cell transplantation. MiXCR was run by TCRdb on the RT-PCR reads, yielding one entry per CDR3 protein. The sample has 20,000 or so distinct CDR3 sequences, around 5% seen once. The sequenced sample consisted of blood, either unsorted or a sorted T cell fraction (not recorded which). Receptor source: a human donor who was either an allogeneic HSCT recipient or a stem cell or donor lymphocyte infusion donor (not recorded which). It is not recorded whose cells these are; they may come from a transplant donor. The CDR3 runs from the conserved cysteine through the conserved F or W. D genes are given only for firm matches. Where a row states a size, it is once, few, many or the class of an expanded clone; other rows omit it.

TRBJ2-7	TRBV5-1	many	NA	CASSPDTISYEQYF	TGCGCCAGCAGCCCCGACACTATCTCCTACGAGCAGTACTTC
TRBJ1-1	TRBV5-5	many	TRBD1	CASSGLGQANTEAFF	TGTGCCAGCAGCGGATTGGGACAGGCCAACACTGAAGCTTTCTTT
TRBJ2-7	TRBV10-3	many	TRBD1	CAISESVGGRNEQYF	TGTGCCATCAGTGAGTCGGTAGGGGGCAGGAACGAGCAGTACTTC
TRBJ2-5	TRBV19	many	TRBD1	CASSTGQQETQYF	TGTGCCAGTAGTACGGGACAGCAAGAGACCCAGTACTTC
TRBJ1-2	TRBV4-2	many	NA	CASSPRGKPDDGYTF	TGTGCCAGCAGCCCTCGGGGCAAGCCCGACGATGGCTACACCTTC
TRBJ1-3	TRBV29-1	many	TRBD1	CSTRDSGNTIYF	TGCAGCACCCGGGACAGTGGAAACACCATATATTTT
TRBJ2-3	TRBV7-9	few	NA	CASSQRRRTFHNDTQYF	TGTGCCAGCAGCCAACGGAGGAGGACCTTCCACAATGATACGCAGTATTTT
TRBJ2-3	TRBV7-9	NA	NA	CASTIHATDTQYF	TGTGCCAGCACCATCCATGCCACAGATACGCAGTATTTT
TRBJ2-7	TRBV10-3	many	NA	CAISEGRHEQYF	TGTGCCATCAGTGAGGGTCGACATGAGCAGTACTTC
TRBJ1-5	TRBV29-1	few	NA	CSVTRGDQPQHF	TGCAGCGTCACCCGTGGGGATCAGCCCCAGCATTTT
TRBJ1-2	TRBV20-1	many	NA	CSATPGPSYGYTF	TGCAGTGCTACGCCGGGACCATCCTATGGCTACACCTTC
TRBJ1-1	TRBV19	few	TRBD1	CASSTQGGTEAFF	TGTGCCAGTAGTACACAGGGGGGCACTGAAGCTTTCTTT
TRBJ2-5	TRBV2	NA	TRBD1	CASRGDSGETQYF	TGTGCCAGCAGGGGGGACAGTGGAGAGACCCAGTACTTC
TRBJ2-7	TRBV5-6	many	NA	CASSFDRWNSYEQYF	TGTGCCAGCAGCTTTGATCGATGGAACTCCTACGAGCAGTACTTC
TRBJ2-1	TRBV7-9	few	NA	CASSPGGGSSYNEQFF	TGTGCCAGCAGCCCCGGAGGGGGCAGCTCCTACAATGAGCAGTTCTTC
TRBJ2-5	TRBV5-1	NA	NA	CASSWAGWGLPETQYF	TGCGCCAGCAGCTGGGCCGGGTGGGGCCTCCCAGAGACCCAGTACTTC
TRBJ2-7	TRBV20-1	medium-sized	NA	CSARLTGTYEQYF	TGCAGTGCTAGATTAACGGGTACCTACGAGCAGTACTTC
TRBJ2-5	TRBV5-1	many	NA	CASSLGAQETQYF	TGCGCCAGCTCGCTGGGGGCTCAAGAGACCCAGTACTTC